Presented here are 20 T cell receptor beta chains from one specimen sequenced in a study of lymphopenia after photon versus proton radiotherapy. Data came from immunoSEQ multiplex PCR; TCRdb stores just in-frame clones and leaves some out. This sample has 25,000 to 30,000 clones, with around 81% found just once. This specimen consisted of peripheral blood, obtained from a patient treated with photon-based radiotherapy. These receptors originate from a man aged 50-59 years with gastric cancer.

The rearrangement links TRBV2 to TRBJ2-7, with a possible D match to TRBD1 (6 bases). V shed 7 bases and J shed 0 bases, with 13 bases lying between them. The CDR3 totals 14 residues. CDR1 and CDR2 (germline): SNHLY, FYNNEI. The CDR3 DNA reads TGTGCCAGCAAGGGGGACGGAACCTCCTACGAGCAGTACTTC. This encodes CASKGDGTSYEQYF.

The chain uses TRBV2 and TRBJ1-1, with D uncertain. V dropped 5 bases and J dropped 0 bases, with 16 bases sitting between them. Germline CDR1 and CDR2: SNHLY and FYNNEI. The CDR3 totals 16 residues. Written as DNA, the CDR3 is TGTGCCAGCAGTCGAGAAATCAGGAAAATGAACACTGAAGCTTTCTTT. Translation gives CASSREIRKMNTEAFF.

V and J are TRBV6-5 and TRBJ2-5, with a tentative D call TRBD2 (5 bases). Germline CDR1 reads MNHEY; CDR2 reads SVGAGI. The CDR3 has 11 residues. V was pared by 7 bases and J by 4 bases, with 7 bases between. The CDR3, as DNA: TGTGCCAGCACTCGGGGAGAGACCCAGTACTTC. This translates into CASTRGETQYF.

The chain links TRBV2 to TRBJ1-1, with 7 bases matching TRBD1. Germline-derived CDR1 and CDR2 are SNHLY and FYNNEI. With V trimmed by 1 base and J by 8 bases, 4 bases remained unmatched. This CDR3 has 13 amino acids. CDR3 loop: CASSEVGTDEAFF. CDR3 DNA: TGTGCCAGCAGTGAAGTCGGGACAGACGAAGCTTTCTTT.

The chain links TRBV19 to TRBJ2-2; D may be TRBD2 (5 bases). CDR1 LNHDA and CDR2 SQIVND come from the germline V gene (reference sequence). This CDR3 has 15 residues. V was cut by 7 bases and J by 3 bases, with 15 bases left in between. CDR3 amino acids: CASTELTTHTGELFF. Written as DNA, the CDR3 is TGTGCCAGTACCGAATTGACTACCCACACCGGGGAGCTGTTTTTT.

As DNA, the CDR3 is TGTGCCAGCAGTTCACAGGGCCCCTACAATGAGCAGTTCTTC. Its translation: CASSSQGPYNEQFF. The chain carries TRBV6-5 and TRBJ2-1; D might be TRBD1 (6 bases). With 4 bases removed from V and 2 bases from J, the gap between germline ends came to 9 bases. CDR3 length: 14 amino acids. CDR1 MNHEY and CDR2 SVGAGI come from the germline V gene.

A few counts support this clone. CDR3: CASSRVSNSPLHF. DNA for the CDR3: TGTGCCAGCAGCAGGGTCTCAAATTCACCCCTCCACTTT. The rearrangement joins TRBV6-4 to TRBJ1-6, with a possible D match to TRBD1 (5 bases). This CDR3 has 13 amino acids. Deletions cut 6 bases from V and 7 bases from J, with 10 bases between. Germline V CDR1 and CDR2: MRHNA, SNTAGT.

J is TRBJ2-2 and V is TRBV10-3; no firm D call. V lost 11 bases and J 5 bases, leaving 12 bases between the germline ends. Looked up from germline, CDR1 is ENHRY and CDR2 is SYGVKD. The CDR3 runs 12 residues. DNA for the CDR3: TGTGCCGGTAGGACGCTGACCGGGGAGCTGTTTTTT. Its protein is CAGRTLTGELFF.

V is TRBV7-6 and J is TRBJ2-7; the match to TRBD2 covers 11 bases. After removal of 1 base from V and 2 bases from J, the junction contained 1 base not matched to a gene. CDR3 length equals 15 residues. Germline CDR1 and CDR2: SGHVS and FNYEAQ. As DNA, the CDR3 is TGTGCCAGCAGCTTAGGTAGCGGGGGGGCCTACGAGCAGTACTTC. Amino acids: CASSLGSGGAYEQYF.

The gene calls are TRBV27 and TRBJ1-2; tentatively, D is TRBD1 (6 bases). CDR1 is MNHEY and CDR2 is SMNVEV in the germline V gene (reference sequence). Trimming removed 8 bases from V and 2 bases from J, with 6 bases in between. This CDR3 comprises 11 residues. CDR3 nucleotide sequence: TGTGCCAGCGACAGGAACTATGGCTACACCTTC. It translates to CASDRNYGYTF.

CDR3 coding DNA: TGTGCCAGCAGCTTAGCTTTCGGGGGGACCTACGAGCAGTACTTC. It yields the protein CASSLAFGGTYEQYF. J is TRBJ2-7 and V is TRBV7-2; TRBD2 aligns across 7 bases. The CDR3 spans 15 residues. Germline loops: CDR1 SGHTA, CDR2 FQGNSA. The V segment lost 0 bases and the J segment 2 bases; nucleotides outside the gene matches: 4.

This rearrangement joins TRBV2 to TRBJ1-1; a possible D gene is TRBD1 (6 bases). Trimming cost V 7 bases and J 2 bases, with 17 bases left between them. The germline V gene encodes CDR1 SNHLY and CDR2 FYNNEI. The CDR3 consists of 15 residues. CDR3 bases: TGTGCCAGCACCCCAAAAGGGGGTAGTAACACTGAAGCTTTCTTT. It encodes CASTPKGGSNTEAFF.

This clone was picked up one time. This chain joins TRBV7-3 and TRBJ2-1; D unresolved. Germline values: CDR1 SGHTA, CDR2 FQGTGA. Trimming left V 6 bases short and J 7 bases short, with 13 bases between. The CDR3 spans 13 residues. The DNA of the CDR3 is TGTGCCAGCAGTCAAATCTTGGGGAATGAGCAGTTCTTC. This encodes CASSQILGNEQFF. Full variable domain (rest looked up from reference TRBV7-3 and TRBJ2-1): GAGVSQTPSNKVTEKGKYVELRCDPISGHTALYWYRQSLGQGPEFLIYFQGTGAADDSGLPNDRFFAVRPEGSVSTLKIQRTERGDSAVYLCASSQILGNEQFFGPGTRLTVL.

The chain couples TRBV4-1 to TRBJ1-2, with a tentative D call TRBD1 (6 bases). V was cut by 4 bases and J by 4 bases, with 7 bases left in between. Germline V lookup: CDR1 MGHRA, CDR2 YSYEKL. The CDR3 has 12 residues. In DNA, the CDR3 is TGCGCCAGCAGCCTGGACAGCTATGGCTACACCTTC. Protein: CASSLDSYGYTF.

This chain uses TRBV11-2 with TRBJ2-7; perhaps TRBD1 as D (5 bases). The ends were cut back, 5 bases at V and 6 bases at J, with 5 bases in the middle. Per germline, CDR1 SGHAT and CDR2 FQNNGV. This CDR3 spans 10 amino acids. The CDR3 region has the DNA TGTGCCAGCAGCGGGGCCGAGCAGTACTTC. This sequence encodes CASSGAEQYF.

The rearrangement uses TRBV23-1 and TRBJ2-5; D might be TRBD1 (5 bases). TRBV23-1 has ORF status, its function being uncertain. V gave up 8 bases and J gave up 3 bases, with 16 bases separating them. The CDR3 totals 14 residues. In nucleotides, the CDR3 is TGCGCCAGCTCCCACAGGAAAAGGGAAGAGACCCAGTACTTC. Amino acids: CASSHRKREETQYF.

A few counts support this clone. The CDR3 DNA reads TGCGCCAGCAGCTTGGAACAAAGCTCTGGAAACACCATATATTTT. Encoded protein: CASSLEQSSGNTIYF. The J gene is TRBJ1-3, the V gene TRBV5-1; D remains unclear. Trimming shortened V by 0 bases and J by 0 bases, and 7 bases separated the two germline ends. CDR1 is SGHRS and CDR2 is YFSETQ in the germline V gene. This CDR3 has 15 amino acids.

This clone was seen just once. The DNA of the CDR3 is TGTGCCAGCAGCTTGTATTTCTACGAGCAGTACTTC. Its protein is CASSLYFYEQYF. The chain joins TRBV5-5 to TRBJ2-7, with D hard to call. The V and J ends lost 1 base and 3 bases respectively, with 5 bases between them. This CDR3 comprises 12 residues. From germline, CDR1 is SGHKS and CDR2 YYEKEE (reference sequence).

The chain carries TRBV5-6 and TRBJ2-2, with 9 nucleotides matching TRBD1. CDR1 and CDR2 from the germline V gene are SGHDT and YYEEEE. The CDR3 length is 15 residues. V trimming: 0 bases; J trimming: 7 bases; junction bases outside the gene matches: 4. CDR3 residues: CASSLDRGLIGELFF. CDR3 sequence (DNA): TGTGCCAGCAGCTTGGACAGGGGGCTGATCGGGGAGCTGTTTTTT.

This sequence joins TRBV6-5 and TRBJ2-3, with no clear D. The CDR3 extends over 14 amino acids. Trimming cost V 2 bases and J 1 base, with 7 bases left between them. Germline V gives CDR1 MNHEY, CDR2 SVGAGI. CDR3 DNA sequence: TGTGCCAGCAGTTACCCCCCCGGCACAGATACGCAGTATTTT. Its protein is CASSYPPGTDTQYF.